This T cell receptor beta chain came from a study of human T cells and chemical hapten exposure. Findings of the study overall: The study found expanded TCRs formed significantly more large CDR3 similarity clusters than controls.

One entry per CDR3 protein, called by TCRdb with MiXCR from the RACE reads. The table has around 190,000 distinct CDR3 sequences, 20% to 25% seen once. CDR3 length: 13 residues. From germline, CDR1 is MRHNA and CDR2 SNTAGT. V lost 5 bases and J 7 bases, leaving 12 bases between the germline ends. Time point specified: patch test 1, 2 weeks after DPC sensitization. Documented treatment: therapeutic diphenylcyclopropenone sensitization with weekly scalp DPC. From whole blood left unfractionated, total RNA was extracted. Notes on this clonotype: Its target is unknown.

The clonotype was recovered from a woman aged 45-65 years with alopecia areata. Some clones in this sample may be carry-over from other donors' samples. This chain uses TRBV6-4 with TRBJ2-1; D gene ambiguous. This material consisted of whole blood, taken in connection with sensitization to the hapten diphenylcyclopropenone (DPC). CDR3 sequence reads: CASSTMGWNEQFF. DNA for the CDR3: TGTGCCAGCAGTACGATGGGCTGGAATGAGCAGTTCTTC.